This T cell receptor beta chain was identified in a study of prognosis after radiotherapy for stage I lung cancer. Study-level information: Newly diagnosed primary stage I lung tumors were found in fourteen patients, while oligometastatic NSCLC after surgical resection of the primary tumor was found in several. Therapy given concurrently with stereotactic body radiotherapy reached no patient.

There are 14 residues in the CDR3. CDR1 and CDR2 (germline): DFQATT, SNEGSKA (reference sequence). The J segment lost 2 bases and the V segment lost 2 bases, leaving 4 bases of the junction unmatched. From genomic DNA, two-round multiplex PCR was used to amplify TCR beta CDR3. Primers targeting each individual TRBV and TRBJ gene were applied in first-round PCR. TCRdb used MiXCR to reprocess the multiplex PCR reads, holding one entry per CDR3 protein. The table records roughly 13,000 distinct CDR3 sequences, 45% to 55% of them present only once. This TCR derives from a donor at least 50 years old with non-small cell lung cancer. The chain recombines TRBV20-1 with TRBJ2-3; 7 nucleotides match TRBD2. This specimen consisted of PBMCs, obtained before or after stereotactic body radiation therapy (not recorded which). The CDR3 DNA reads TGCAGTGCTAGACTAGCGGCTTTCACAGATACGCAGTATTTT. Protein sequence: CSARLAAFTDTQYF.